A selection of T cell receptor beta chains follows, all from one sample in a study of blood T cell repertoires in COVID-19. Measured with immunoSEQ multiplex PCR; TCRdb has only the in-frame clones, and not every one. The table shows 95,000 to 150,000 clones, with 60% to 80% occurring only once. Material: peripheral blood. The receptors were gathered from an older man with COVID-19, enrolled during active disease. The CDR3 runs from the conserved cysteine through the conserved F or W. The order of the fields is D gene, clone size, J gene, V gene, CDR3 protein, CDR3 DNA. D genes are given only for firm matches. Size values are once, few and many counts, or a class for expanded clones, and some rows have none.

D gene: TRBD1
clone size: -
J gene: TRBJ1-4
V gene: TRBV2
CDR3 protein: CASSGNRGDEKLFF
CDR3 DNA: TGTGCCAGCAGTGGGAACAGGGGAGATGAAAAACTGTTTTTT

D gene: TRBD2
clone size: few
J gene: TRBJ2-7
V gene: TRBV5-6
CDR3 protein: CASSQGLVSYEQYF
CDR3 DNA: TGTGCCAGCAGCCAAGGACTAGTCTCCTACGAGCAGTACTTC

D gene: TRBD1
clone size: few
J gene: TRBJ2-7
V gene: TRBV10-3
CDR3 protein: CAISESGTGGLSYEQYF
CDR3 DNA: TGTGCCATCAGTGAGTCGGGGACAGGGGGTTTATCCTACGAGCAGTACTTC

D gene: TRBD1
clone size: -
J gene: TRBJ2-7
V gene: TRBV7-9
CDR3 protein: CASSINRGPAYEQYF
CDR3 DNA: TGTGCCAGCAGCATAAACAGGGGGCCAGCTTACGAGCAGTACTTC

D gene: -
clone size: few
J gene: TRBJ1-6
V gene: TRBV6-5
CDR3 protein: CASTRDFNSPLHF
CDR3 DNA: TGTGCCAGCACTCGGGACTTTAATTCACCCCTCCACTTT

D gene: -
clone size: -
J gene: TRBJ1-1
V gene: TRBV6-5
CDR3 protein: CASSYSNTGMTEAFF
CDR3 DNA: TGTGCCAGCAGTTACTCGAATACAGGGATGACTGAAGCTTTCTTT

D gene: -
clone size: -
J gene: TRBJ1-5
V gene: TRBV5-1
CDR3 protein: CASSLAGTSNQPQHF
CDR3 DNA: TGCGCCAGCAGCTTGGCGGGAACTAGCAATCAGCCCCAGCATTTT

D gene: -
clone size: once
J gene: TRBJ1-4
V gene: TRBV27
CDR3 protein: CASNPTGGGEKLFF
CDR3 DNA: TGTGCCAGCAACCCGACAGGAGGCGGAGAAAAACTGTTTTTT

D gene: TRBD1
clone size: few
J gene: TRBJ1-4
V gene: TRBV19
CDR3 protein: CASSNLDRVNEKLFF
CDR3 DNA: TGTGCCAGTAGTAACCTGGACAGGGTTAATGAAAAACTGTTTTTT

D gene: -
clone size: -
J gene: TRBJ2-1
V gene: TRBV4-2
CDR3 protein: CASNRGSGTTNNEQFF
CDR3 DNA: TGTGCCAGCAACAGGGGGAGCGGGACGACGAACAATGAGCAGTTCTTC

D gene: TRBD1
clone size: once
J gene: TRBJ2-7
V gene: TRBV2
CDR3 protein: CATLVGTGAYEQYF
CDR3 DNA: TGTGCCACTCTCGTCGGGACAGGTGCATACGAGCAGTACTTC

D gene: TRBD2
clone size: -
J gene: TRBJ2-7
V gene: TRBV7-9
CDR3 protein: CASSSPKGLAGFAYEQYF
CDR3 DNA: TGTGCCAGCAGCTCCCCAAAGGGACTAGCGGGATTTGCCTACGAGCAGTACTTC

D gene: TRBD1
clone size: -
J gene: TRBJ1-5
V gene: TRBV5-1
CDR3 protein: CASSFSPTGGGQPQHF
CDR3 DNA: TGCGCCAGCAGCTTCTCTCCGACAGGGGGCGGTCAGCCCCAGCATTTT

D gene: -
clone size: -
J gene: TRBJ2-1
V gene: TRBV12-3/TRBV12-4
CDR3 protein: CASSPLGGGEQFF
CDR3 DNA: TGTGCCAGCAGTCCTCTGGGGGGTGGTGAGCAGTTCTTC

D gene: -
clone size: few
J gene: TRBJ2-7
V gene: TRBV3-1/TRBV3-2
CDR3 protein: CASSQDSGRWVSYEQYF
CDR3 DNA: TGTGCCAGCAGCCAAGATAGCGGACGCTGGGTATCCTACGAGCAGTACTTC

D gene: -
clone size: few
J gene: TRBJ2-7
V gene: TRBV7-8
CDR3 protein: CASSRLYEQYF
CDR3 DNA: TGTGCCAGCAGCCGTCTCTACGAGCAGTACTTC

D gene: -
clone size: -
J gene: TRBJ2-7
V gene: TRBV6-1
CDR3 protein: CASSEVGDRSYEQYF
CDR3 DNA: TGTGCCAGCAGTGAAGTGGGTGACAGGTCCTACGAGCAGTACTTC

D gene: -
clone size: -
J gene: TRBJ2-2
V gene: TRBV6-5
CDR3 protein: CASLNEGWTGELFF
CDR3 DNA: TGTGCCAGCCTTAACGAGGGATGGACCGGGGAGCTGTTTTTT

D gene: TRBD1
clone size: -
J gene: TRBJ2-7
V gene: TRBV6-5
CDR3 protein: CASSYGTGIEQYF
CDR3 DNA: TGTGCCAGCAGTTACGGGACAGGGATCGAGCAGTACTTC

D gene: TRBD2
clone size: -
J gene: TRBJ2-5
V gene: TRBV7-9
CDR3 protein: CASSSWTSGSLETQYF
CDR3 DNA: TGTGCCAGCAGCTCTTGGACTAGCGGGAGCTTAGAGACCCAGTACTTC

D gene: -
clone size: -
J gene: TRBJ2-6
V gene: TRBV29-1
CDR3 protein: CSASVSGANVLTF
CDR3 DNA: TGCAGCGCCTCCGTCTCTGGGGCCAACGTCCTGACTTTC

D gene: TRBD1
clone size: -
J gene: TRBJ1-3
V gene: TRBV7-9
CDR3 protein: CASSFQTGAGNTIYF
CDR3 DNA: TGTGCCAGCAGCTTTCAGACAGGGGCTGGAAACACCATATATTTT

D gene: TRBD2
clone size: -
J gene: TRBJ2-7
V gene: TRBV6-1
CDR3 protein: CASSAVSRWLAGPYEQYF
CDR3 DNA: TGTGCCAGCAGTGCCGTCTCTCGTTGGCTAGCGGGGCCCTACGAGCAGTACTTC

D gene: -
clone size: -
J gene: TRBJ2-7
V gene: TRBV28
CDR3 protein: CASSLLSGRAYEQYF
CDR3 DNA: TGTGCCAGCAGCCTCCTGAGTGGGAGAGCCTACGAGCAGTACTTC

D gene: -
clone size: -
J gene: TRBJ1-6
V gene: TRBV5-1
CDR3 protein: CASSLQVQGSPLHF
CDR3 DNA: TGCGCCAGCAGCTTACAGGTTCAGGGGTCACCCCTCCACTTT

D gene: -
clone size: -
J gene: TRBJ2-2
V gene: TRBV20-1
CDR3 protein: CSASYEENTGELFF
CDR3 DNA: TGCAGTGCTAGTTACGAGGAGAACACCGGGGAGCTGTTTTTT

D gene: TRBD2
clone size: -
J gene: TRBJ2-1
V gene: TRBV11-2
CDR3 protein: CASSLTSGRSSYNEQFF
CDR3 DNA: TGTGCCAGCAGCCTGACTAGCGGGAGATCATCTTACAATGAGCAGTTCTTC

D gene: TRBD2
clone size: -
J gene: TRBJ2-7
V gene: TRBV28
CDR3 protein: CASSPPLAYYEQYF
CDR3 DNA: TGTGCCAGCAGCCCCCCACTAGCGTATTACGAGCAGTACTTC

D gene: -
clone size: -
J gene: TRBJ1-1
V gene: TRBV24-1
CDR3 protein: CATSDSANPEAFF
CDR3 DNA: TGTGCCACCAGTGATTCCGCTAATCCTGAAGCTTTCTTT

D gene: TRBD1
clone size: once
J gene: TRBJ2-2
V gene: TRBV6-5
CDR3 protein: CASSYGSTGKPGELFF
CDR3 DNA: TGTGCCAGCAGTTACGGATCGACAGGGAAGCCCGGGGAGCTGTTTTTT

D gene: -
clone size: -
J gene: TRBJ1-6
V gene: TRBV7-9
CDR3 protein: CASSLVAGKSPLHF
CDR3 DNA: TGTGCCAGCAGCTTAGTAGCAGGGAAATCACCCCTCCACTTT

D gene: -
clone size: -
J gene: TRBJ2-3
V gene: TRBV5-1
CDR3 protein: CASSAKWTDTQYF
CDR3 DNA: TGCGCCAGCAGCGCTAAGTGGACAGATACGCAGTATTTT

D gene: -
clone size: once
J gene: TRBJ2-1
V gene: TRBV19
CDR3 protein: CASSLSPEISYYNEQFF
CDR3 DNA: TGTGCCAGTAGTTTGAGTCCCGAAATTTCATACTACAATGAGCAGTTCTTC

D gene: -
clone size: many
J gene: TRBJ2-6
V gene: TRBV30
CDR3 protein: CAWYRASGANVLTF
CDR3 DNA: TGTGCCTGGTACAGGGCGTCCGGGGCCAACGTCCTGACTTTC

D gene: -
clone size: -
J gene: TRBJ1-1
V gene: TRBV28
CDR3 protein: CASSPIHTEAFF
CDR3 DNA: TGTGCCAGCAGCCCTATCCACACTGAAGCTTTCTTT

D gene: -
clone size: -
J gene: TRBJ1-4
V gene: TRBV4-1
CDR3 protein: CASSQAVPGPLGNEKLFF
CDR3 DNA: TGCGCCAGCAGCCAAGCAGTGCCCGGCCCCCTAGGAAATGAAAAACTGTTTTTT

D gene: -
clone size: few
J gene: TRBJ1-2
V gene: TRBV19
CDR3 protein: CASISRAPNYGYTF
CDR3 DNA: TGTGCCAGTATTTCGCGGGCCCCTAACTATGGCTACACCTTC

D gene: TRBD1
clone size: -
J gene: TRBJ2-7
V gene: TRBV19
CDR3 protein: CASTNRGNEQYF
CDR3 DNA: TGTGCCAGTACAAACAGGGGAAACGAGCAGTACTTC

D gene: TRBD2
clone size: once
J gene: TRBJ2-5
V gene: TRBV9
CDR3 protein: CASSVGTSGSGQETQYF
CDR3 DNA: TGTGCCAGCAGCGTAGGGACTAGCGGGAGTGGGCAAGAGACCCAGTACTTC

D gene: -
clone size: few
J gene: TRBJ1-5
V gene: TRBV28
CDR3 protein: CASSLGGSSNQPQHF
CDR3 DNA: TGTGCCAGCAGTCTCGGAGGGTCTAGCAATCAGCCCCAGCATTTT

D gene: TRBD1
clone size: -
J gene: TRBJ2-3
V gene: TRBV6-5
CDR3 protein: CASSLGQVRGDTQYF
CDR3 DNA: TGTGCCAGCAGCCTGGGACAGGTCCGGGGAGATACGCAGTATTTT

D gene: -
clone size: -
J gene: TRBJ2-1
V gene: TRBV7-2
CDR3 protein: CASSWAASGEQFF
CDR3 DNA: TGTGCCAGCAGCTGGGCTGCGAGTGGTGAGCAGTTCTTC

D gene: TRBD1
clone size: many
J gene: TRBJ2-7
V gene: TRBV13
CDR3 protein: CASSLGTGILSYEQYF
CDR3 DNA: TGTGCCAGCAGCTTGGGGACAGGGATCCTTTCCTACGAGCAGTACTTC

D gene: -
clone size: -
J gene: TRBJ2-6
V gene: TRBV5-4
CDR3 protein: CASSLSGEGLTF
CDR3 DNA: TGTGCCAGCAGCCTCTCGGGGGAAGGTCTGACTTTC

D gene: TRBD2
clone size: few
J gene: TRBJ2-4
V gene: TRBV28
CDR3 protein: CASSLAGAAGNIQYF
CDR3 DNA: TGTGCCAGCAGTTTAGCGGGAGCTGCGGGGAACATTCAGTACTTC

D gene: -
clone size: -
J gene: TRBJ2-7
V gene: TRBV3-1/TRBV3-2
CDR3 protein: CASSQDRGYEQYF
CDR3 DNA: TGTGCCAGCAGCCAAGACAGGGGCTACGAGCAGTACTTC

D gene: -
clone size: -
J gene: TRBJ1-4
V gene: TRBV5-1
CDR3 protein: CASSLRGNEKLFF
CDR3 DNA: TGCGCCAGCAGCTTGAGGGGTAATGAAAAACTGTTTTTT

D gene: TRBD2
clone size: -
J gene: TRBJ2-5
V gene: TRBV4-3
CDR3 protein: CASSHILAGEETQYF
CDR3 DNA: TGCGCCAGCAGCCACATACTAGCGGGAGAAGAGACCCAGTACTTC

D gene: TRBD1
clone size: -
J gene: TRBJ1-3
V gene: TRBV5-1
CDR3 protein: CASSSTGSKRTGNTIYF
CDR3 DNA: TGCGCCAGCAGCTCGACAGGGAGTAAAAGGACTGGAAACACCATATATTTT

D gene: -
clone size: -
J gene: TRBJ2-7
V gene: TRBV14
CDR3 protein: CASSQEMSGNRYF
CDR3 DNA: TGTGCCAGCAGCCAAGAGATGAGCGGAAATCGGTACTTC